A single sample gave rise to the 24 T cell receptor beta chains below, sequenced in a study of cytomegalovirus exposure and HLA in healthy donors (dated by TCRdb to 2016 to 2017). Receptor libraries were prepared by the immunoSEQ multiplex PCR assay. For the multiplex PCR, a mixture combining 60 forward primers for TCR Vbeta segments and 13 reverse primers for TCR Jbeta segments was used. TCRdb mirrors the immuneACCESS table, restricted to in-frame sequences. Some clones are absent from its copies; in checked studies, under half trace to an unresolved V gene, and the reason for the others is unknown. The sample table contains 140,000 to 150,000 clones; only one count was recorded for roughly 71% of them. 7% of the sample rests with the top ten. Sequencing was carried out using PBMCs. The source of these receptors is a man aged 25 to 40 in good health and CMV-seronegative.

The J gene is TRBJ1-5, the V gene TRBV7-2; possibly TRBD1 for D (5 bases). The germline gives CDR1 SGHTA, CDR2 FQGNSA. The CDR3 extends over 16 amino acids. Trimming took off 1 base at V and 1 base at J, with 11 bases between the two ends. The CDR3 region is CASSLEAGWSNQPQHF. As DNA, the CDR3 is TGTGCCAGCAGCTTAGAAGCAGGGTGGAGCAATCAGCCCCAGCATTTT.

The V and J genes are TRBV19 and TRBJ1-2; 9 bases are a match to TRBD1. The V and J ends lost 9 bases and 8 bases, in that order; junction bases with no gene match: 7. Germline CDR1 and CDR2: LNHDA and SQIVND (reference sequence). The CDR3 contains 12 residues. CDR3 sequence reads: CASRTGGAGYTF. CDR3 sequence (DNA): TGTGCCAGCCGCACAGGGGGCGCAGGCTACACCTTC. The entire variable domain, with the rest obtained from reference TRBV19 and TRBJ1-2, is as follows: DGGITQSPKYLFRKEGQNVTLSCEQNLNHDAMYWYRQDPGQGLRLIYYSQIVNDFQKGDIAEGYSVSREKKESFPLTVTSAQKNPTAFYLCASRTGGAGYTFGSGTRLTVV.

The chain combines TRBV18 with TRBJ2-2; 9 nucleotides align to TRBD2. The CDR3 sequence is 17 residues long. Germline CDR1 KGHSH, CDR2 LQKENI. J lost 3 bases, V lost 0 bases, and 5 bases had no gene match. Here the CDR3 reads CASSPPSSGVDTGELFF. DNA of the CDR3: TGTGCCAGCTCACCACCGTCTAGCGGGGTAGACACCGGGGAGCTGTTTTTT.

This chain connects TRBV5-4 to TRBJ1-6; D is unresolved. This CDR3 has 15 residues. Between the trimmed V and J ends, which lost 1 base and 1 base, there was a span of 6 bases. Germline V CDR1 and CDR2: SGHNT, YYREEE (reference sequence). In nucleotides, the CDR3 is TGTGCCAGCAGCTTGAGTCAGTCCTATAATTCACCCCTCCACTTT. Translating gives CASSLSQSYNSPLHF.

About this clone itself: One end of the junction fails to match germline, which may point to a read error. The same CDR3 arises from other DNA sequences in this sample as well. The chain carries TRBV15 and TRBJ2-2, with D possibly being TRBD2 (6 bases). This CDR3 region has 15 residues. Germline CDR1 is LNHNV and CDR2 is YYDKDF (reference sequence). Written as DNA, the CDR3 is TGCGCCACCAGCAGTGGAGGGCGGAACACCGGGGAGCTGTTTTTT. It encodes CATSSGGRNTGELFF.

This rearrangement joins TRBV4-2 to TRBJ1-6; no clear D. V was pared by 0 bases and J by 10 bases, with 7 bases between. The CDR3 is 13 amino acids. CDR1 LGHNA and CDR2 YNFKEQ come from the germline V gene. CDR3 DNA: TGTGCCAGCAGCCAAGAAGCGCCCTCACCCCTCCACTTT. Translated: CASSQEAPSPLHF.

V and J are TRBV9 and TRBJ1-1; TRBD1 matches 7 bases. The ends lost 3 bases at V and 4 bases at J; junction bases unmatched: 3. CDR1 and CDR2 (germline): SGDLS, YYNGEE. The CDR3 loop spans 13 amino acids. In DNA, the CDR3 is TGTGCCAGCAGCGCTCCAGGGGGCACTGAAGCTTTCTTT. It translates to CASSAPGGTEAFF.

The chain has TRBV4-1 and TRBJ1-2; 7 bases are shared with TRBD1. Losses at the gene ends were 1 base for V and 4 bases for J; bases not matched to a gene: 6. The CDR3 is made up of 15 amino acids. Germline V CDR1 and CDR2: MGHRA, YSYEKL. The CDR3 region is CASSQAPTGSYGYTF. The CDR3 DNA follows: TGCGCCAGCAGCCAAGCGCCGACAGGGAGCTATGGCTACACCTTC.

The rearrangement joins TRBV9 to TRBJ1-1; D remains ambiguous. Trimming stripped 0 bases from V and 7 bases from J, with 10 bases between. Germline assignment: CDR1 SGDLS and CDR2 YYNGEE. The CDR3 sequence is 13 residues long. DNA for the CDR3: TGTGCCAGCAGCGTAGGGAAGGAGGGTGAAGCTTTCTTT. Translated, it gives CASSVGKEGEAFF.

Regarding this clone: This sample also contains other DNA sequences that code for the same CDR3. The gene calls are TRBV6-5 and TRBJ2-7; TRBD1 agrees at 9 bases. J was trimmed by 2 bases and V by 6 bases; bases with no gene match: 2. Per the germline V gene, CDR1 is MNHEY and CDR2 is SVGAGI. CDR3 length: 13 amino acids. The DNA for the CDR3 is TGTGCCAGCAGGGGACAGGGAGCCTACGAGCAGTACTTC. It translates to CASRGQGAYEQYF.

The chain carries TRBV7-8 and TRBJ2-3; D remains unclear. CDR1 is SGHVS, CDR2 FQNEAQ, per germline. This CDR3 contains 14 residues. Trimming took off 1 base at V and 4 bases at J, with 9 bases between the two ends. The CDR3 loop reads CASSLENSPDTQYF. DNA of the CDR3: TGTGCCAGCAGCTTAGAAAACAGTCCAGATACGCAGTATTTT.

The genes are TRBV20-1 and TRBJ2-1; 7 nucleotides match TRBD2. CDR1 is DFQATT and CDR2 is SNEGSKA in the germline V gene (reference sequence). The CDR3 consists of 11 residues. V shed 3 bases, J shed 8 bases, and the junction held 1 base outside the gene matches. DNA of the CDR3: TGCAGTGCTAGGGGGGGGTATGAGCAGTTCTTC. Protein product: CSARGGYEQFF.

The count of this clone is one. V and J are TRBV7-2 and TRBJ2-1; possibly TRBD2 for D (6 bases). Trimming shortened V by 1 base and J by 6 bases, and 16 bases separated the two germline ends. Per the germline V gene, CDR1 is SGHTA and CDR2 is FQGNSA. The CDR3 covers 16 residues. The CDR3 nucleotides read TGTGCCAGCAGCTTAGGTAGGAGTCCGGGACTCAATGAGCAGTTCTTC. Its protein is CASSLGRSPGLNEQFF.

This chain links TRBV19 with TRBJ2-1; 12 bases line up with TRBD2. Germline loops: CDR1 LNHDA, CDR2 SQIVND (reference sequence). The CDR3 is made up of 16 amino acids. Trimming cost V 0 bases and J 7 bases; bases outside gene matches: 4. The CDR3 region has the DNA TGTGCCAGTAGTATAGATGGGGGACTAGCGGGTAATGAGCAGTTCTTC. Its protein is CASSIDGGLAGNEQFF. Supplemented by reference TRBV19 and TRBJ2-1, the full variable domain reads DGGITQSPKYLFRKEGQNVTLSCEQNLNHDAMYWYRQDPGQGLRLIYYSQIVNDFQKGDIAEGYSVSREKKESFPLTVTSAQKNPTAFYLCASSIDGGLAGNEQFFGPGTRLTVL.

The rearrangement joins TRBV28 to TRBJ2-1; 8 bases fit TRBD1. Germline CDR1 MDHEN, CDR2 SYDVKM. With V trimmed by 4 bases and J by 8 bases, 1 base remained unmatched. The CDR3 has 12 residues. This chain's CDR3 is CASSSGGDEQFF. In nucleotides, the CDR3 is TGTGCCAGCAGTTCAGGGGGCGATGAGCAGTTCTTC. Full variable domain (remainder filled in from reference TRBV28 and TRBJ2-1): DVKVTQSSRYLVKRTGEKVFLECVQDMDHENMFWYRQDPGLGLRLIYFSYDVKMKEKGDIPEGYSVSREKKERFSLILESASTNQTSMYLCASSSGGDEQFFGPGTRLTVL.

The V call is TRBV9, the J call TRBJ1-1, with 7 bases identical to TRBD1. Germline V lookup: CDR1 SGDLS, CDR2 YYNGEE. The V and J ends lost 3 bases and 6 bases, in that order; junction bases with no gene match: 8. The CDR3 is made up of 14 amino acids. CDR3 region: CASSAGQERAEAFF. As DNA, the CDR3 is TGTGCCAGCAGCGCAGGACAGGAGAGGGCTGAAGCTTTCTTT.

The chain carries TRBV19 and TRBJ2-5; D might be TRBD1 (6 bases). Germline lookup yields CDR1 LNHDA and CDR2 SQIVND (reference sequence). Between the trimmed V and J ends, which lost 6 bases and 5 bases, there was a span of 13 bases. The CDR3 is 13 residues long. The CDR3 loop is CASSQDSGETQYF. In DNA, the CDR3 is TGTGCCAGTAGCCAGGACAGTGGGGAGACCCAGTACTTC.

The chain couples TRBV5-1 to TRBJ2-7; D possibly corresponds to TRBD2 (5 bases). V lost 0 bases and J 3 bases, leaving 13 bases between the germline ends. CDR1 SGHRS and CDR2 YFSETQ come from the germline V gene. The CDR3 totals 15 residues. CDR3 sequence reads: CASSLVRGIGYEQYF. The CDR3 region has the DNA TGCGCCAGCAGCTTGGTAAGAGGGATCGGCTACGAGCAGTACTTC.

This clone has a single count. The rearrangement uses TRBV28 and TRBJ1-2; the D is unclear. The CDR3 runs 13 residues. V dropped 5 bases and J dropped 4 bases, with 11 bases sitting between them. Germline V CDR1 and CDR2: MDHEN, SYDVKM. The CDR3 is CASSLTNAYGYTF. The CDR3 DNA is TGTGCCAGCAGTCTTACAAACGCCTATGGCTACACCTTC.

The chain employs TRBV28 and TRBJ2-5, with D perhaps TRBD2 (6 bases). The CDR3 sequence is 14 residues long. Germline CDR1 and CDR2: MDHEN and SYDVKM. Deletions cut 5 bases from V and 5 bases from J, with 15 bases between. CDR3 DNA: TGTGCCAGCAGTCCACTTAGCGGAGCGGAGACCCAGTACTTC. It codes for CASSPLSGAETQYF.

This chain connects TRBV10-2 to TRBJ1-1; TRBD1 aligns across 7 bases. CDR3 length equals 13 residues. Germline-derived CDR1 and CDR2 are WSHSY and SAAADI. The J segment lost 5 bases and the V segment lost 5 bases, leaving 5 bases of the junction unmatched. The CDR3 protein is CASSKGAGTEAFF. The CDR3 DNA reads TGCGCCAGCAGTAAGGGGGCAGGGACTGAAGCTTTCTTT.

This sequence joins TRBV27 and TRBJ2-5; 8 positions agree with TRBD2. This CDR3 contains 19 residues. CDR1 and CDR2 from the germline V gene are MNHEY and SMNVEV (reference sequence). J lost 4 bases, V lost 2 bases, and 18 bases had no gene match. The CDR3 nucleotides are TGTGCCAGCAGTTTACGTTCTCCCTTGTATCGGGAGGGAGGAGAGACCCAGTACTTC. This gives the protein CASSLRSPLYREGGETQYF.

This clone was seen just once. The chain couples TRBV7-2 to TRBJ2-6, with 11 bases matching TRBD1. In germline, CDR1 is SGHTA, CDR2 FQGNSA. After removal of 8 bases from V and 1 base from J, the junction contained 7 bases not matched to a gene. This CDR3 region has 17 residues. CDR3 sequence reads: CASPRTGGASGANVLTF. CDR3 bases: TGTGCCAGCCCTCGGACAGGGGGCGCATCTGGGGCCAACGTCCTGACTTTC.

This clone was detected a few times. The gene calls are TRBV5-1 and TRBJ2-3; 10 bases are a match to TRBD2. The CDR3 runs 17 residues. With V trimmed by 0 bases and J by 5 bases, 9 bases remained unmatched. Per the germline V gene, CDR1 is SGHRS and CDR2 is YFSETQ. As DNA, the CDR3 is TGCGCCAGCAGCTTGGTGGCTAGCGGGAGTCGTAGAGATACGCAGTATTTT. It translates to CASSLVASGSRRDTQYF. The full variable domain, with the rest looked up from reference TRBV5-1 and TRBJ2-3, is KAGVTQTPRYLIKTRGQQVTLSCSPISGHRSVSWYQQTPGQGLQFLFEYFSETQRNKGNFPGRFSGRQFSNSRSEMNVSTLELGDSALYLCASSLVASGSRRDTQYFGPGTRLTVL.